This T cell receptor (beta chain) was retrieved from a study of regulatory T cells in long-lasting Graves disease. Per the germline V gene, CDR1 is MNHEY and CDR2 is SMNVEV (reference sequence). This CDR3 region has 17 residues. V shed 5 bases, J shed 2 bases, and the junction held 11 bases outside the gene matches. TCRdb used MiXCR to reprocess the reads, holding one entry per CDR3 protein. This sample carries about 2,000 distinct CDR3 sequences, 45% to 65% of them seen once, and the ten largest clones take approximately 7.2%. The TCR library was made from RNA that had been extracted from PBMCs in TRIzol. American Thyroid Association guidelines defined Graves' disease diagnosis.

This specimen was peripheral blood mononuclear cells (PBMCs), taken with antithyroid drug treatment, in newly diagnosed or persistent Graves disease (not recorded which). The clonotype originates from a human donor with Graves disease. The rearrangement joins TRBV27 to TRBJ2-3, with 9 nucleotides matching TRBD1. The CDR3 DNA is TGTGCCAGCAGTAGAAGATACAGGGGGCTAAACACAGATACGCAGTATTTT. This translates into CASSRRYRGLNTDTQYF.